These T cell receptor beta chains were read from a single sample in a study of blood T cells in healthy people across ages. TCRdb re-derived calls from the 5' RACE reads in MiXCR, one entry per CDR3 protein. This table has about a million distinct CDR3 sequences, about 48% appearing once. Sequencing used blood. The receptors shown here come from a man in his thirties or forties in good health. CDR3s include the opening cysteine and the closing phenylalanine or tryptophan. D genes are given only for firm matches. Clone size is not always given. Where it is, it says once, few, many or a class for expanded clones.

d_gene: .
len: 13
v_gene: TRBV29-1
abundance: .
j_gene: TRBJ2-1
CDR3aa: CSVDLGGHNEQFF
CDR3nt: TGCAGCGTTGATTTGGGGGGGCACAATGAGCAGTTCTTC

d_gene: .
len: 14
v_gene: TRBV20-1
abundance: many
j_gene: TRBJ1-4
CDR3aa: CSARKGSGFEKLFF
CDR3nt: TGCAGTGCCCGTAAGGGGTCAGGCTTTGAAAAACTGTTTTTT

d_gene: .
len: 12
v_gene: TRBV14
abundance: .
j_gene: TRBJ1-6
CDR3aa: CASSLINSPLHF
CDR3nt: TGTGCCAGCAGCCTGATAAATTCACCCCTCCACTTT

d_gene: TRBD2
len: 15
v_gene: TRBV6-1
abundance: .
j_gene: TRBJ2-3
CDR3aa: CASSEQGGGADTQYF
CDR3nt: TGTGCCAGCAGTGAACAGGGCGGGGGGGCAGATACGCAGTATTTT

d_gene: .
len: 15
v_gene: TRBV3-1
abundance: .
j_gene: TRBJ2-7
CDR3aa: CASSYAERGTYEQYF
CDR3nt: TGTGCCAGCAGCTATGCGGAACGGGGGACCTACGAGCAGTACTTC

d_gene: TRBD2
len: 15
v_gene: TRBV7-2
abundance: few
j_gene: TRBJ2-1
CDR3aa: CASSPEGLAVNEQFF
CDR3nt: TGTGCCAGCAGCCCCGAAGGTCTAGCGGTCAATGAGCAGTTCTTC

d_gene: .
len: 14
v_gene: TRBV6-1
abundance: .
j_gene: TRBJ2-1
CDR3aa: CATTGYSSYNEQFF
CDR3nt: TGTGCCACCACGGGGTACAGCTCCTACAATGAGCAGTTCTTC

d_gene: .
len: 15
v_gene: TRBV28
abundance: .
j_gene: TRBJ2-7
CDR3aa: CASSLSGTSNYEQYF
CDR3nt: TGTGCCAGCAGTTTATCGGGGACCTCTAATTACGAGCAGTACTTC

d_gene: .
len: 14
v_gene: TRBV4-2
abundance: .
j_gene: TRBJ2-7
CDR3aa: CASSQDGTGYEQYF
CDR3nt: TGTGCCAGCAGCCAAGATGGGACTGGCTACGAGCAGTACTTC

d_gene: .
len: 12
v_gene: TRBV4-2
abundance: .
j_gene: TRBJ2-3
CDR3aa: CASSRSRQEQYF
CDR3nt: TGTGCCAGCAGCCGAAGTAGACAGGAGCAGTATTTT

d_gene: .
len: 12
v_gene: TRBV3-1
abundance: few
j_gene: TRBJ2-5
CDR3aa: CASRQSQETQYF
CDR3nt: TGTGCCAGCCGACAGTCTCAAGAGACCCAGTACTTC

d_gene: TRBD1
len: 16
v_gene: TRBV4-1
abundance: .
j_gene: TRBJ2-7
CDR3aa: CASSQGQGSRTYEQYF
CDR3nt: TGCGCCAGCAGCCAAGGACAGGGCAGCCGAACCTACGAGCAGTACTTC

d_gene: TRBD2
len: 14
v_gene: TRBV3-1
abundance: .
j_gene: TRBJ2-7
CDR3aa: CASSGLAGVSEQYF
CDR3nt: TGTGCCAGCAGTGGCCTAGCGGGGGTAAGCGAGCAGTACTTC

d_gene: .
len: 17
v_gene: TRBV3-1
abundance: .
j_gene: TRBJ1-2
CDR3aa: CASSQASPTRGFYGYTF
CDR3nt: TGTGCCAGCAGCCAAGCCTCCCCGACCAGGGGCTTCTATGGCTACACCTTC

d_gene: TRBD1
len: 14
v_gene: TRBV12-3/TRBV12-4
abundance: .
j_gene: TRBJ2-1
CDR3aa: CASSYAGGYNEQFF
CDR3nt: TGTGCCAGCAGTTACGCAGGGGGATACAATGAGCAGTTCTTC

d_gene: TRBD2
len: 19
v_gene: TRBV3-1
abundance: .
j_gene: TRBJ2-1
CDR3aa: CASSSSSGTSGILPNEQFF
CDR3nt: TGTGCCAGCAGCAGCAGTTCCGGGACTAGCGGGATTCTTCCTAATGAGCAGTTCTTC

d_gene: TRBD2
len: 16
v_gene: TRBV9
abundance: .
j_gene: TRBJ2-1
CDR3aa: CASSVSSGGWNNEQFF
CDR3nt: TGTGCCAGCAGCGTATCGAGCGGGGGCTGGAACAATGAGCAGTTCTTC

d_gene: TRBD2
len: 17
v_gene: TRBV29-1
abundance: few
j_gene: TRBJ2-1
CDR3aa: CSVEEGRAYHSYNEQFF
CDR3nt: TGCAGCGTTGAAGAAGGGAGGGCATACCACTCCTACAATGAGCAGTTCTTC

d_gene: TRBD2
len: 16
v_gene: TRBV11-2
abundance: .
j_gene: TRBJ2-2
CDR3aa: CASSSGTSGNTGELFF
CDR3nt: TGTGCCAGCAGTTCCGGGACTAGCGGTAACACCGGGGAGCTGTTTTTT

d_gene: .
len: 15
v_gene: TRBV6-5
abundance: .
j_gene: TRBJ2-7
CDR3aa: CASSYSTGVSYEQYF
CDR3nt: TGTGCCAGCAGTTATTCAACCGGGGTTTCGTACGAGCAGTACTTC

d_gene: .
len: 15
v_gene: TRBV5-1
abundance: few
j_gene: TRBJ2-5
CDR3aa: CASSLGPAIQETQYF
CDR3nt: TGCGCCAGCAGCTTGGGACCGGCGATCCAAGAGACCCAGTACTTC

d_gene: .
len: 15
v_gene: TRBV11-1
abundance: once
j_gene: TRBJ1-3
CDR3aa: CASSLMWAPEDTIYF
CDR3nt: TGTGCCAGCAGCCTAATGTGGGCGCCGGAAGACACCATATATTTT

d_gene: TRBD1
len: 15
v_gene: TRBV6-2/TRBV6-3
abundance: .
j_gene: TRBJ1-2
CDR3aa: CASSYSGTGSYGYTF
CDR3nt: TGTGCCAGCAGTTACTCGGGGACAGGCAGCTATGGCTACACCTTC

d_gene: .
len: 14
v_gene: TRBV10-3
abundance: .
j_gene: TRBJ2-7
CDR3aa: CAISPGIGGREQYF
CDR3nt: TGTGCCATCAGCCCCGGGATCGGAGGTCGCGAGCAGTACTTC

d_gene: .
len: 13
v_gene: TRBV10-3
abundance: few
j_gene: TRBJ1-1
CDR3aa: CATSSALNTEAFF
CDR3nt: TGTGCCACCAGTTCAGCTTTGAACACTGAAGCTTTCTTT

d_gene: .
len: 14
v_gene: TRBV9
abundance: few
j_gene: TRBJ2-7
CDR3aa: CASSTHRSSYEQYF
CDR3nt: TGTGCCAGCAGCACCCACAGGAGCTCCTACGAGCAGTACTTC

d_gene: TRBD2
len: 14
v_gene: TRBV10-3
abundance: .
j_gene: TRBJ2-5
CDR3aa: CAIGAGGAQETQYF
CDR3nt: TGTGCCATCGGAGCGGGGGGAGCCCAAGAGACCCAGTACTTC

d_gene: .
len: 15
v_gene: TRBV4-1
abundance: .
j_gene: TRBJ2-3
CDR3aa: CASSPSDSRTDTQYF
CDR3nt: TGCGCCAGCAGCCCCTCTGACAGTCGCACAGATACGCAGTATTTT

d_gene: .
len: 17
v_gene: TRBV7-9
abundance: few
j_gene: TRBJ1-4
CDR3aa: CASAGTGSSLTNEKLFF
CDR3nt: TGTGCCAGCGCGGGTACAGGGTCCTCCCTAACTAATGAAAAACTGTTTTTT

d_gene: .
len: 14
v_gene: TRBV28
abundance: .
j_gene: TRBJ1-6
CDR3aa: CASRPGTVASPLHF
CDR3nt: TGTGCCAGCAGGCCAGGGACGGTGGCCTCACCCCTCCACTTT

d_gene: .
len: 16
v_gene: TRBV20-1
abundance: .
j_gene: TRBJ1-1
CDR3aa: CSARDSGVGVNTEAFF
CDR3nt: TGCAGTGCTAGAGATTCGGGGGTGGGTGTGAACACTGAAGCTTTCTTT

d_gene: .
len: 14
v_gene: TRBV20-1
abundance: many
j_gene: TRBJ1-6
CDR3aa: CSARAATENSPLHF
CDR3nt: TGCAGTGCGAGGGCTGCAACTGAGAATTCACCCCTCCACTTT

d_gene: TRBD2
len: 14
v_gene: TRBV4-2
abundance: .
j_gene: TRBJ2-3
CDR3aa: CASSQGTSRDTQYF
CDR3nt: TGTGCCAGCAGCCAAGGGACTAGCAGAGATACGCAGTATTTT

d_gene: TRBD2
len: 14
v_gene: TRBV6-2/TRBV6-3
abundance: .
j_gene: TRBJ2-1
CDR3aa: CASSPDWEGDEQFF
CDR3nt: TGTGCCAGCAGCCCGGACTGGGAGGGCGATGAGCAGTTCTTC

d_gene: .
len: 15
v_gene: TRBV6-5
abundance: .
j_gene: TRBJ2-7
CDR3aa: CASSYNPTGPYEQYF
CDR3nt: TGTGCCAGCAGTTACAACCCCACAGGTCCCTACGAGCAGTACTTC

d_gene: .
len: 14
v_gene: TRBV7-2
abundance: .
j_gene: TRBJ1-2
CDR3aa: CASSGRGGDYGYTF
CDR3nt: TGTGCCAGCAGCGGGCGGGGAGGCGACTATGGCTACACCTTC

d_gene: .
len: 14
v_gene: TRBV4-2
abundance: .
j_gene: TRBJ2-2
CDR3aa: CASSQGGTAGELFF
CDR3nt: TGTGCCAGCAGCCAAGGGGGCACGGCCGGGGAGCTGTTTTTT

d_gene: TRBD2
len: 14
v_gene: TRBV7-2
abundance: .
j_gene: TRBJ2-1
CDR3aa: CASSFTSGVNEQFF
CDR3nt: TGTGCCAGCAGCTTTACTAGCGGGGTTAATGAGCAGTTCTTC

d_gene: .
len: 14
v_gene: TRBV4-3
abundance: .
j_gene: TRBJ2-7
CDR3aa: CASSQGWGTYEQYF
CDR3nt: TGCGCCAGCAGCCAAGGTTGGGGAACCTACGAGCAGTACTTC

d_gene: .
len: 14
v_gene: TRBV6-6
abundance: .
j_gene: TRBJ2-5
CDR3aa: CASSGAGIQETQYF
CDR3nt: TGTGCCAGCAGTGGGGCCGGGATCCAAGAGACCCAGTACTTC

d_gene: TRBD1
len: 14
v_gene: TRBV29-1
abundance: .
j_gene: TRBJ2-3
CDR3aa: CSGYLDREPDTQYF
CDR3nt: TGCAGCGGCTACCTAGACAGGGAACCAGATACGCAGTATTTT

d_gene: .
len: 14
v_gene: TRBV5-1
abundance: .
j_gene: TRBJ2-1
CDR3aa: CASSPTSSLGEQFF
CDR3nt: TGCGCCAGCAGCCCGACCTCTAGCTTAGGTGAGCAGTTCTTC

d_gene: TRBD2
len: 16
v_gene: TRBV6-1
abundance: .
j_gene: TRBJ2-1
CDR3aa: CASSHQRGSSYNEQFF
CDR3nt: TGTGCCAGCAGTCATCAGCGGGGTAGCTCCTACAATGAGCAGTTCTTC

d_gene: .
len: 16
v_gene: TRBV4-2
abundance: .
j_gene: TRBJ1-2
CDR3aa: CASSQLLSNGGYGYTF
CDR3nt: TGTGCCAGCAGCCAATTATTAAGCAACGGGGGGTATGGCTACACCTTC

d_gene: .
len: 14
v_gene: TRBV4-1
abundance: many
j_gene: TRBJ2-1
CDR3aa: CASSQEPNNNEQFF
CDR3nt: TGCGCCAGCAGCCAAGAACCTAACAACAATGAGCAGTTCTTC

d_gene: TRBD2
len: 16
v_gene: TRBV14
abundance: .
j_gene: TRBJ2-3
CDR3aa: CASSALSGGSTDTQYF
CDR3nt: TGTGCCAGCAGTGCCTTGAGCGGGGGTAGCACAGATACGCAGTATTTT

d_gene: .
len: 16
v_gene: TRBV27
abundance: .
j_gene: TRBJ2-7
CDR3aa: CASSSGGGAGPYEQYF
CDR3nt: TGTGCCAGCAGTTCAGGCGGGGGCGCGGGACCATACGAGCAGTACTTC

d_gene: TRBD1
len: 16
v_gene: TRBV7-2
abundance: .
j_gene: TRBJ2-3
CDR3aa: CASSFRGGSSTDTQYF
CDR3nt: TGTGCCAGCAGCTTCCGAGGGGGCTCTAGCACAGATACGCAGTATTTT

d_gene: TRBD1
len: 13
v_gene: TRBV12-5
abundance: .
j_gene: TRBJ2-7
CDR3aa: CASAYQGAYEQYF
CDR3nt: TGTGCTAGTGCATATCAGGGGGCCTACGAGCAGTACTTC

d_gene: .
len: 14
v_gene: TRBV29-1
abundance: .
j_gene: TRBJ2-3
CDR3aa: CSAGGAGEADTQYF
CDR3nt: TGCAGCGCTGGGGGGGCAGGGGAGGCAGATACGCAGTATTTT

d_gene: .
len: 14
v_gene: TRBV29-1
abundance: .
j_gene: TRBJ1-4
CDR3aa: CSVRRLLTNEKLFF
CDR3nt: TGCAGCGTTCGAAGACTGCTAACTAATGAAAAACTGTTTTTT

d_gene: .
len: 17
v_gene: TRBV7-9
abundance: .
j_gene: TRBJ2-4
CDR3aa: CASSLPGARHRANIQYF
CDR3nt: TGTGCCAGCAGCTTACCGGGGGCACGCCACCGCGCAAACATTCAGTACTTC

d_gene: TRBD1
len: 15
v_gene: TRBV20-1
abundance: .
j_gene: TRBJ1-1
CDR3aa: CSALPGTGKFGEAFF
CDR3nt: TGCAGTGCCCTACCCGGGACAGGGAAATTCGGGGAAGCTTTCTTT

d_gene: TRBD2
len: 17
v_gene: TRBV7-2
abundance: .
j_gene: TRBJ2-7
CDR3aa: CVSSFEWRLAGPYEQYF
CDR3nt: TGTGTCAGCAGCTTTGAGTGGCGCCTAGCGGGGCCTTACGAGCAGTACTTC